This is a list of T cell receptor beta chains from one sample in a study of blood T cells in healthy people across ages. Via MiXCR, TCRdb re-called the 5' RACE reads, giving one row per CDR3 protein. Of around 1.7 million distinct CDR3 sequences listed, approximately 30% are singletons. Sequenced: blood. These receptors were collected from a woman between 25 and 40 years old in good health. Each CDR3 is given with its conserved first and last residue. A D gene is named only where the DNA matches it firmly. Clone size is not always given. Where it is, it says once, few, many or a class for expanded clones.

D gene: .; V gene: TRBV28; J gene: TRBJ1-5; clone size: .; CDR3 protein: CASSRAANQPQHF; CDR3 DNA: TGTGCCAGCAGCAGGGCGGCAAATCAGCCCCAGCATTTT
D gene: .; V gene: TRBV6-5; J gene: TRBJ2-1; clone size: .; CDR3 protein: CASSRGRNNEQFF; CDR3 DNA: TGTGCCAGCAGTCGGGGTAGGAACAATGAGCAGTTCTTC
D gene: TRBD1; V gene: TRBV29-1; J gene: TRBJ1-2; clone size: many; CDR3 protein: CSVGTGGSYTF; CDR3 DNA: TGCAGCGTTGGGACAGGGGGCAGCTACACCTTC
D gene: TRBD2; V gene: TRBV11-2; J gene: TRBJ2-7; clone size: few; CDR3 protein: CASSLLAGESYEQYF; CDR3 DNA: TGTGCCAGCAGCTTATTAGCGGGGGAATCCTACGAGCAGTACTTC
D gene: .; V gene: TRBV27; J gene: TRBJ1-2; clone size: .; CDR3 protein: CASSPVGPERGYTF; CDR3 DNA: TGTGCCAGCAGTCCCGTGGGTCCGGAGCGTGGCTACACCTTC
D gene: .; V gene: TRBV6-6; J gene: TRBJ1-5; clone size: once; CDR3 protein: CASRARGQPQHF; CDR3 DNA: TGTGCCAGCAGGGCCCGGGGTCAGCCCCAGCATTTT
D gene: .; V gene: TRBV6-5; J gene: TRBJ2-7; clone size: few; CDR3 protein: CASSYQGASLLEQYF; CDR3 DNA: TGTGCCAGCAGTTACCAAGGGGCCAGCCTCCTCGAGCAGTACTTC
D gene: .; V gene: TRBV12-5; J gene: TRBJ2-5; clone size: once; CDR3 protein: CASAAEAQETQYF; CDR3 DNA: TGTGCTAGTGCCGCAGAGGCCCAAGAGACCCAGTACTTC
D gene: TRBD2; V gene: TRBV18; J gene: TRBJ2-1; clone size: .; CDR3 protein: CASSPLREGHNEQFF; CDR3 DNA: TGTGCCAGCTCACCACTGCGGGAGGGCCATAATGAGCAGTTCTTC
D gene: .; V gene: TRBV12-3/TRBV12-4; J gene: TRBJ1-1; clone size: .; CDR3 protein: CASSLSGQERGRAFF; CDR3 DNA: TGTGCCAGCAGTTTAAGCGGTCAGGAGAGGGGGAGAGCTTTCTTT
D gene: .; V gene: TRBV4-3; J gene: TRBJ2-1; clone size: .; CDR3 protein: CASSQDPTPGTYNEQFF; CDR3 DNA: TGCGCCAGCAGCCAAGATCCGACACCCGGGACCTACAATGAGCAGTTCTTC
D gene: .; V gene: TRBV28; J gene: TRBJ2-7; clone size: few; CDR3 protein: CASRQTGAGSEQYF; CDR3 DNA: TGTGCCAGCAGACAAACGGGAGCAGGATCCGAGCAGTACTTC
D gene: TRBD2; V gene: TRBV6-5; J gene: TRBJ2-1; clone size: few; CDR3 protein: CASSYSGTSGRNEQFF; CDR3 DNA: TGTGCCAGCAGTTACTCGGGGACTAGCGGGAGAAATGAGCAGTTCTTC
D gene: .; V gene: TRBV7-9; J gene: TRBJ1-6; clone size: .; CDR3 protein: CASSLDTPPLHF; CDR3 DNA: TGTGCCAGCAGCTTAGATACCCCACCCCTCCACTTT
D gene: .; V gene: TRBV5-1; J gene: TRBJ1-1; clone size: few; CDR3 protein: CASSLATANTEAFF; CDR3 DNA: TGCGCCAGCAGCTTGGCGACAGCGAACACTGAAGCTTTCTTT
D gene: .; V gene: TRBV5-1; J gene: TRBJ2-5; clone size: many; CDR3 protein: CASSQFLQGRSRTQYF; CDR3 DNA: TGCGCCAGCAGCCAATTCCTACAGGGACGATCCAGGACCCAGTACTTC
D gene: .; V gene: TRBV7-9; J gene: TRBJ2-7; clone size: many; CDR3 protein: CASSREYEQYF; CDR3 DNA: TGTGCCAGCAGCCGTGAATACGAGCAGTACTTC
D gene: TRBD1; V gene: TRBV4-3; J gene: TRBJ2-4; clone size: .; CDR3 protein: CASSQEGQGINIQYF; CDR3 DNA: TGCGCCAGCAGCCAAGAGGGACAGGGGATCAACATTCAGTACTTC
D gene: TRBD2; V gene: TRBV5-1; J gene: TRBJ2-7; clone size: .; CDR3 protein: CASASGWTSYNSEQYF; CDR3 DNA: TGCGCCAGCGCATCGGGGTGGACTAGCTACAATAGCGAGCAGTACTTC
D gene: .; V gene: TRBV9; J gene: TRBJ2-5; clone size: many; CDR3 protein: CASSAGTNQETQYF; CDR3 DNA: TGTGCCAGCAGCGCCGGGACCAACCAAGAGACCCAGTACTTC
D gene: TRBD1; V gene: TRBV12-3/TRBV12-4; J gene: TRBJ2-3; clone size: .; CDR3 protein: CASSSGTGGADTQYF; CDR3 DNA: TGTGCCAGCAGTTCCGGGACAGGGGGCGCAGATACGCAGTATTTT
D gene: .; V gene: TRBV28; J gene: TRBJ2-7; clone size: .; CDR3 protein: CASSLSPGGATFTYEQYF; CDR3 DNA: TGTGCCAGCAGTCTAAGTCCAGGTGGCGCCACTTTCACCTACGAGCAGTACTTC
D gene: TRBD1; V gene: TRBV2; J gene: TRBJ2-5; clone size: few; CDR3 protein: CASSEVGSRGETQYF; CDR3 DNA: TGTGCCAGCAGTGAAGTGGGGAGCAGGGGGGAGACCCAGTACTTC
D gene: .; V gene: TRBV30; J gene: TRBJ2-5; clone size: .; CDR3 protein: CAFHSGVETQYF; CDR3 DNA: TGTGCCTTTCACTCAGGGGTAGAGACCCAGTACTTC
D gene: .; V gene: TRBV7-2; J gene: TRBJ2-5; clone size: .; CDR3 protein: CASSLGRTSTSSGETQYF; CDR3 DNA: TGTGCCAGCAGCTTAGGTCGTACTAGCACTTCGTCCGGAGAGACCCAGTACTTC
D gene: .; V gene: TRBV21-1; J gene: TRBJ2-2; clone size: .; CDR3 protein: CASTIRTGGTGELFF; CDR3 DNA: TGTGCCAGTACCATCCGGACAGGGGGCACCGGGGAGCTGTTTTTT
D gene: .; V gene: TRBV20-1; J gene: TRBJ2-3; clone size: few; CDR3 protein: CSASSRDTDTQYF; CDR3 DNA: TGCAGTGCTAGTTCCCGGGACACAGATACGCAGTATTTT
D gene: .; V gene: TRBV20-1; J gene: TRBJ1-4; clone size: .; CDR3 protein: CSARLSRENEKLFF; CDR3 DNA: TGCAGTGCTAGACTCTCAAGGGAAAATGAAAAACTGTTTTTT
D gene: TRBD2; V gene: TRBV7-9; J gene: TRBJ2-5; clone size: .; CDR3 protein: CASGQRDQETQYF; CDR3 DNA: TGTGCCAGCGGCCAGCGGGATCAAGAGACCCAGTACTTC
D gene: .; V gene: TRBV5-1; J gene: TRBJ1-1; clone size: .; CDR3 protein: CASSLRESNTEAFF; CDR3 DNA: TGCGCCAGCAGCTTGCGGGAATCGAACACTGAAGCTTTCTTT
D gene: .; V gene: TRBV19; J gene: TRBJ2-7; clone size: .; CDR3 protein: CASSNYRATFYEQYF; CDR3 DNA: TGTGCCAGTAGTAACTACAGGGCTACGTTCTACGAGCAGTACTTC
D gene: .; V gene: TRBV7-2; J gene: TRBJ2-5; clone size: .; CDR3 protein: CASSTRDGQETQYF; CDR3 DNA: TGTGCCAGCAGCACAAGGGACGGTCAAGAGACCCAGTACTTC
D gene: .; V gene: TRBV20-1; J gene: TRBJ2-3; clone size: many; CDR3 protein: CSASWLYTDTQYF; CDR3 DNA: TGCAGTGCGAGCTGGCTATACACAGATACGCAGTATTTT
D gene: TRBD1; V gene: TRBV20-1; J gene: TRBJ2-7; clone size: few; CDR3 protein: CSARPIQGTGKESYEQYF; CDR3 DNA: TGCAGTGCTAGACCCATACAGGGGACCGGGAAAGAATCCTACGAGCAGTACTTC
D gene: .; V gene: TRBV6-2/TRBV6-3; J gene: TRBJ1-2; clone size: .; CDR3 protein: CASSPTATANYGYTF; CDR3 DNA: TGTGCCAGCAGTCCCACAGCTACAGCTAACTATGGCTACACCTTC
D gene: .; V gene: TRBV20-1; J gene: TRBJ1-2; clone size: few; CDR3 protein: CSATRVSNYGYTF; CDR3 DNA: TGCAGTGCTACTAGGGTTTCTAACTATGGCTACACCTTC
D gene: TRBD1; V gene: TRBV29-1; J gene: TRBJ1-1; clone size: .; CDR3 protein: CSVYGQGYEAFF; CDR3 DNA: TGCAGCGTTTATGGACAGGGGTATGAAGCTTTCTTT
D gene: .; V gene: TRBV12-3/TRBV12-4; J gene: TRBJ1-1; clone size: many; CDR3 protein: CAIQTESTMNTEAFF; CDR3 DNA: TGTGCCATCCAGACAGAATCCACTATGAACACTGAAGCTTTCTTT
D gene: .; V gene: TRBV25-1; J gene: TRBJ2-2; clone size: few; CDR3 protein: CASNSLDSGELFF; CDR3 DNA: TGTGCCAGCAACAGCCTCGACTCCGGGGAGCTGTTTTTT
D gene: TRBD1; V gene: TRBV5-1; J gene: TRBJ2-2; clone size: few; CDR3 protein: CASSPRVGQTGNRDGELFF; CDR3 DNA: TGCGCCAGCAGCCCCCGCGTGGGACAGACGGGTAACAGGGACGGGGAGCTGTTTTTT
D gene: TRBD1; V gene: TRBV4-1; J gene: TRBJ1-5; clone size: .; CDR3 protein: CASSLEGGLGSQPQHF; CDR3 DNA: TGCGCCAGCAGCCTCGAAGGGGGCCTCGGTTCGCAGCCCCAGCATTTT
D gene: TRBD1; V gene: TRBV5-1; J gene: TRBJ1-2; clone size: .; CDR3 protein: CASSLEGQGTNYGYTF; CDR3 DNA: TGCGCCAGCAGCTTGGAGGGACAGGGGACCAACTATGGCTACACCTTC
D gene: .; V gene: TRBV6-5; J gene: TRBJ2-1; clone size: .; CDR3 protein: CARSYSTVSYNEQFF; CDR3 DNA: TGTGCCCGCAGTTACTCGACAGTTTCCTACAATGAGCAGTTCTTC
D gene: .; V gene: TRBV5-1; J gene: TRBJ1-1; clone size: many; CDR3 protein: CASSLEMNTEAFF; CDR3 DNA: TGCGCCAGCAGCTTGGAGATGAACACTGAAGCTTTCTTT
D gene: .; V gene: TRBV6-6; J gene: TRBJ2-3; clone size: .; CDR3 protein: CASKKRSTTSTDTQYF; CDR3 DNA: TGTGCCAGCAAGAAGAGGTCGACAACTAGCACAGATACGCAGTATTTT
D gene: TRBD2; V gene: TRBV7-2; J gene: TRBJ2-3; clone size: few; CDR3 protein: CASSRLAGGATDTQYF; CDR3 DNA: TGTGCCAGCAGCCGCCTAGCGGGAGGGGCGACAGATACGCAGTATTTT
D gene: TRBD1; V gene: TRBV18; J gene: TRBJ1-6; clone size: .; CDR3 protein: CASSQDRPRNSPLHF; CDR3 DNA: TGTGCCAGCTCCCAGGACAGGCCACGTAATTCACCCCTCCACTTT
D gene: .; V gene: TRBV7-6; J gene: TRBJ2-1; clone size: .; CDR3 protein: CASSATGAPDEQFF; CDR3 DNA: TGTGCCAGCAGCGCCACCGGGGCCCCGGATGAGCAGTTCTTC
D gene: .; V gene: TRBV9; J gene: TRBJ1-5; clone size: .; CDR3 protein: CASSVVLRNQPQHF; CDR3 DNA: TGTGCCAGCAGCGTAGTCCTTCGGAATCAGCCCCAGCATTTT
D gene: .; V gene: TRBV20-1; J gene: TRBJ1-1; clone size: .; CDR3 protein: CSARDSRTVITEAFF; CDR3 DNA: TGCAGTGCTAGAGACTCCCGGACGGTAATCACTGAAGCTTTCTTT
D gene: .; V gene: TRBV5-1; J gene: TRBJ2-6; clone size: few; CDR3 protein: CASSSNRVVTGANVLTF; CDR3 DNA: TGCGCCAGCAGCTCTAACAGGGTGGTGACTGGGGCCAACGTCCTGACTTTC
D gene: .; V gene: TRBV12-3/TRBV12-4; J gene: TRBJ1-1; clone size: few; CDR3 protein: CASSSEGHTEAFF; CDR3 DNA: TGTGCCAGCAGTTCCGAGGGACACACTGAAGCTTTCTTT
D gene: .; V gene: TRBV18; J gene: TRBJ1-1; clone size: few; CDR3 protein: CASLGRPPVNTEAFF; CDR3 DNA: TGTGCCAGCTTGGGCAGGCCTCCCGTGAACACTGAAGCTTTCTTT
D gene: .; V gene: TRBV7-9; J gene: TRBJ2-3; clone size: many; CDR3 protein: CASSRPGPSTDTQYF; CDR3 DNA: TGTGCCAGCAGCAGACCGGGACCTAGCACAGATACGCAGTATTTT
D gene: .; V gene: TRBV7-2; J gene: TRBJ2-5; clone size: many; CDR3 protein: CASSSGQLQETQYF; CDR3 DNA: TGTGCCAGCAGCTCCGGACAGCTACAAGAGACCCAGTACTTC
D gene: TRBD2; V gene: TRBV3-1; J gene: TRBJ2-1; clone size: few; CDR3 protein: CASSQSGRPRGEQFF; CDR3 DNA: TGTGCCAGCAGCCAAAGCGGGAGGCCCCGGGGGGAGCAGTTCTTC
D gene: .; V gene: TRBV4-3; J gene: TRBJ2-5; clone size: few; CDR3 protein: CASSQSHNSWTETQYF; CDR3 DNA: TGCGCCAGCAGCCAAAGCCATAACAGTTGGACAGAGACCCAGTACTTC
D gene: .; V gene: TRBV12-5; J gene: TRBJ2-5; clone size: many; CDR3 protein: CASGLTLVQETQYF; CDR3 DNA: TGTGCTAGTGGCTTGACCCTAGTTCAAGAGACCCAGTACTTC
D gene: .; V gene: TRBV7-6; J gene: TRBJ1-3; clone size: .; CDR3 protein: CASSASGTPFSGNTIYF; CDR3 DNA: TGTGCCAGCAGCGCTTCCGGGACACCCTTCTCTGGAAACACCATATATTTT
D gene: .; V gene: TRBV7-3; J gene: TRBJ1-1; clone size: many; CDR3 protein: CASSPSGGTEAFF; CDR3 DNA: TGTGCCAGCAGCCCTTCCGGGGGCACTGAAGCTTTCTTT